The 26 T cell receptor beta chains presented below share a single source sample, sequenced in a study of blood T cell repertoires in COVID-19. Assay used: immunoSEQ multiplex PCR; TCRdb lists only in-frame clones, some missing. The sample shows tens of thousands of clones, roughly 80% of them seen only once. Sequenced: peripheral blood. These receptors came from an older man with COVID-19, enrolled during active disease.

The chain joins TRBV2 to TRBJ1-1; D not resolved. Germline lookup yields CDR1 SNHLY and CDR2 FYNNEI. The V gene lost 6 bases and the J gene lost 0 bases, with 8 bases spanning the gap. The CDR3 spans 13 residues. The CDR3 protein is CASRLYMNTEAFF. CDR3 bases: TGTGCCAGCAGGTTATATATGAACACTGAAGCTTTCTTT.

The J gene is TRBJ2-5, the V gene TRBV7-3; D gene ambiguous. Germline values: CDR1 SGHTA, CDR2 FQGTGA. V gave up 5 bases and J gave up 1 base, with 14 bases separating them. The CDR3 contains 15 residues. In nucleotides, the CDR3 is TGTGCCAGCAGCCCAAACTCTAGGCCCCAAGAGACCCAGTACTTC. Its protein product is CASSPNSRPQETQYF.

The chain couples TRBV3-1 (or the pseudogene TRBV3-2) to TRBJ2-1; 10 bases line up with TRBD2. This CDR3 is 16 amino acids long. V was pared by 0 bases and J by 8 bases, with 7 bases of the junction left unmatched. The V gene's germline CDR1 is LGHDT and CDR2 YNNKEL (reference sequence). CDR3: CASSQERASGSDEQFF. DNA for the CDR3: TGTGCCAGCAGCCAAGAAAGGGCTAGCGGGAGTGATGAGCAGTTCTTC.

This chain joins TRBV7-9 and TRBJ2-2; 13 positions match TRBD2. V lost 4 bases to trimming and J lost 2 bases; unmatched junction nucleotides: 10. Looked up from germline, CDR1 is SEHNR and CDR2 is FQNEAQ (reference sequence). The CDR3 is made up of 19 amino acids. In DNA form, the CDR3 reads TGTGCCAGCAGCTACGTCCGGACTAGCGGGAGCCCTAACACCGGGGAGCTGTTTTTT. It codes for CASSYVRTSGSPNTGELFF.

This clone has a handful of counts. The J gene is TRBJ1-2, the V gene TRBV29-1; D is ambiguous. Germline V lookup: CDR1 SQVTM, CDR2 ANQGSEA. CDR3 length: 13 residues. The V and J ends lost 3 bases and 2 bases respectively, with 10 bases between them. The chain's CDR3 is CSVDWRANYGYTF. CDR3 nucleotide sequence: TGCAGCGTTGATTGGAGGGCCAACTATGGCTACACCTTC.

The rearrangement joins TRBV18 to TRBJ1-1; tentative D call: TRBD1 (6 bases). V was shortened by 5 bases and J by 3 bases, with 7 bases between the two germline ends. Looked up from germline, CDR1 is KGHSH and CDR2 is LQKENI. This CDR3 has 12 residues. This CDR3 reads CASSSGDTEAFF. Written as DNA, the CDR3 is TGTGCCAGCTCATCAGGGGACACTGAAGCTTTCTTT. Looking up the rest from reference TRBV18 and TRBJ1-1 gives the full variable domain: NAGVMQNPRHLVRRRGQEARLRCSPMKGHSHVYWYRQLPEEGLKFMVYLQKENIIDESGMPKERFSAEFPKEGPSILRIQQVVRGDSAAYFCASSSGDTEAFFGQGTRLTVV.

The chain couples TRBV7-2 to TRBJ2-3, with TRBD1 identical over 12 bases. J lost 4 bases, V lost 1 base, and 3 bases had no gene match. Per the germline V gene, CDR1 is SGHTA and CDR2 is FQGNSA. The CDR3 length is 16 residues. This CDR3 is CASSLVGTGGPDTQYF. The DNA for the CDR3 is TGTGCCAGCAGCTTAGTCGGGACAGGGGGCCCAGATACGCAGTATTTT.

The gene calls are TRBV19 and TRBJ2-4, with 9 positions matching TRBD1. The CDR3 loop spans 13 amino acids. V shed 9 bases and J 7 bases; nucleotides not matched to a gene: 7. Germline CDR1 and CDR2: LNHDA and SQIVND (reference sequence). The CDR3 protein is CASRDRENNIQYF. The CDR3 coding sequence is TGTGCCAGCAGGGACAGGGAGAACAACATTCAGTACTTC. Filled out from reference TRBV19 and TRBJ2-4, the complete variable domain reads DGGITQSPKYLFRKEGQNVTLSCEQNLNHDAMYWYRQDPGQGLRLIYYSQIVNDFQKGDIAEGYSVSREKKESFPLTVTSAQKNPTAFYLCASRDRENNIQYFGAGTRLSVL.

The chain employs TRBV6-5 and TRBJ1-4, with 8 positions matching TRBD1. J lost 7 bases, V lost 4 bases, and 5 bases had no gene match. This CDR3 contains 14 residues. Germline-derived CDR1 and CDR2 are MNHEY and SVGAGI. The CDR3 DNA reads as TGTGCCAGCAGTTGGACAGGGTACGGTGAAAAACTGTTTTTT. Translating it yields CASSWTGYGEKLFF.

The chain recombines TRBV7-9 with TRBJ2-7; 8 bases map to TRBD2. The length of the CDR3 is 16 residues. With V trimmed by 3 bases and J by 0 bases, 7 bases remained unmatched. Per germline, CDR1 SEHNR and CDR2 FQNEAQ (reference sequence). CDR3 sequence reads: CASSFPSGRSSYEQYF. The CDR3 nucleotides read TGTGCCAGCAGCTTCCCTAGCGGGCGGAGCTCCTACGAGCAGTACTTC.

The rearrangement uses TRBV28 and TRBJ2-7, with 7 bases matching TRBD1. CDR1 is MDHEN and CDR2 is SYDVKM in the germline V gene. The junction had 13 bases not matched to a gene; V was cut back by 5 bases and J by 0 bases. The CDR3 length is 17 residues. DNA for the CDR3: TGTGCCAGCAGTCTTCAAACCTTAGGGGGCATCTCCTACGAGCAGTACTTC. This encodes CASSLQTLGGISYEQYF.

This chain links TRBV27 with TRBJ1-2; 7 bases align to TRBD1. The CDR3 is 14 amino acids. Germline lookup yields CDR1 MNHEY and CDR2 SMNVEV (reference sequence). J gave up 7 bases and V 5 bases, and 10 bases lay outside the gene matches. CDR3 sequence (DNA): TGTGCCAGCAGTACTTTTACAGGGGTCGGTGGCTACACCTTC. Translating gives CASSTFTGVGGYTF.

The chain is built from TRBV27 and TRBJ2-1; 9 nucleotides match TRBD1. This CDR3 is built from 16 residues. V dropped 6 bases and J dropped 6; count of bases not matched to a gene: 12. CDR1 MNHEY and CDR2 SMNVEV come from the germline V gene (reference sequence). In DNA, the CDR3 is TGTGCCAGCAGGACACAGGGGGCCCAGCGCGGCAATGAGCAGTTCTTC. Its protein product is CASRTQGAQRGNEQFF.

The rearrangement links TRBV27 to TRBJ2-7, with 8 bases lining up with TRBD2. The CDR3 runs to 13 residues. Losses at the gene ends were 8 bases for V and 6 bases for J; bases not matched to a gene: 9. Germline values: CDR1 MNHEY, CDR2 SMNVEV (reference sequence). This CDR3 is CASGTRLQSEQYF. The DNA for the CDR3 is TGTGCCAGCGGGACTAGGCTACAAAGCGAGCAGTACTTC.

This chain links TRBV28 with TRBJ1-1; D may be TRBD1 (5 bases). Trimming took 6 bases from V and 5 from J, leaving 10 bases between them. CDR3 size: 12 residues. Germline-derived CDR1 and CDR2 are MDHEN and SYDVKM. The CDR3 region is CASRIRGTEAFF. CDR3 nucleotides: TGTGCCAGCAGAATAAGGGGAACTGAAGCTTTCTTT.

The chain uses TRBV7-3 and TRBJ2-3; D is undetermined. The V and J ends lost 2 bases and 6 bases respectively, with 9 bases between them. Germline CDR1 SGHTA, CDR2 FQGTGA. The CDR3 covers 13 residues. The CDR3 spells CASSLAYPDTQYF. CDR3 in DNA: TGTGCCAGCAGCTTAGCCTACCCCGATACGCAGTATTTT.

The sample holds many counts of this clone. The chain uses TRBV18 and TRBJ2-2; D remains unclear. CDR1 KGHSH and CDR2 LQKENI come from the germline V gene. This CDR3 contains 15 residues. Trimming took off 3 bases at V and 0 bases at J, with 8 bases between the two ends. CDR3 region: CASSPTRTNTGELFF. CDR3 sequence (DNA): TGTGCCAGCTCACCGACACGTACGAACACCGGGGAGCTGTTTTTT.

The chain links TRBV7-9 to TRBJ2-1, with 12 nucleotides matching TRBD2. This CDR3 is built from 15 residues. The V and J ends lost 4 bases and 7 bases, in that order; junction bases with no gene match: 5. The germline V gene has CDR1 SEHNR and CDR2 FQNEAQ (reference sequence). The chain's CDR3 is CASSSSGRALNEQFF. DNA of the CDR3: TGTGCCAGCAGCTCTAGCGGGAGGGCCTTGAATGAGCAGTTCTTC.

This clone showed up just a few times. The chain uses TRBV6-6 and TRBJ2-7, with 9 bases matching TRBD1. The length of the CDR3 is 14 residues. Germline-derived CDR1 and CDR2 are MNHNY and SVGAGI (reference sequence). Trimming took 6 bases from V and 4 from J; bases not matched to a gene: 7. The CDR3 coding sequence is TGTGCCAGCAGCTCAGGGACAGGGAGGTACGAGCAGTACTTC. This sequence encodes CASSSGTGRYEQYF.

The chain joins TRBV5-1 to TRBJ1-1; 8 nucleotides agree with TRBD1. The junction had 5 bases not matched to a gene; V was cut back by 4 bases and J by 0 bases. CDR1 is SGHRS, CDR2 YFSETQ, per germline. The CDR3 covers 15 residues. The CDR3 is CASSLVDRVNTEAFF. The CDR3 DNA follows: TGCGCCAGCAGCCTAGTGGACAGGGTGAACACTGAAGCTTTCTTT.

V is TRBV11-2 and J is TRBJ1-5, with 11 bases identical to TRBD1. Germline CDR1 and CDR2: SGHAT and FQNNGV. Trimming took 4 bases from V and 4 from J; bases not matched to a gene: 3. This CDR3 is 15 amino acids long. This chain's CDR3 is CASSWGQGGNQPQHF. For the CDR3, the DNA is TGTGCCAGCAGCTGGGGACAGGGGGGTAATCAGCCCCAGCATTTT. Full variable domain (remainder filled in from reference TRBV11-2 and TRBJ1-5): EAGVAQSPRYKIIEKRQSVAFWCNPISGHATLYWYQQILGQGPKLLIQFQNNGVVDDSQLPKDRFSAERLKGVDSTLKIQPAKLEDSAVYLCASSWGQGGNQPQHFGDGTRLSIL.

This sequence joins TRBV27 and TRBJ2-2; no clear D gene. CDR3 length: 15 amino acids. The V end was cut by 0 bases, the J end by 6 bases, with 11 bases between. The germline CDR1 and CDR2 sequences are MNHEY and SMNVEV (reference sequence). The CDR3 here is CASSLSRVSAGELFF. The CDR3 DNA reads as TGTGCCAGCAGTTTATCTAGAGTAAGCGCCGGGGAGCTGTTTTTT.

The genes are TRBV21-1 and TRBJ2-2; the table gives TRBD2 as D, unverified against the DNA. TRBV21-1 has pseudogene status. This CDR3 has 22 amino acids. For the CDR3, the DNA is TGTGCCAGCAGCAAAGGGATTGAGTGGAGAGATAGCGGGATTAAGGACACCGGGGAGCTGTTTTTT. It yields the protein CASSKGIEWRDSGIKDTGELFF.

The V and J genes are TRBV7-9 and TRBJ2-7; D unclear. Trimming cost V 5 bases and J 7 bases, with 9 bases left between them. The length of the CDR3 is 11 residues. From germline, CDR1 is SEHNR and CDR2 FQNEAQ (reference sequence). The CDR3 DNA follows: TGTGCCAGCAGCCACCAACGGGAGCAGTACTTC. Translating gives CASSHQREQYF.

This clone was detected only a few times. The rearrangement uses TRBV19 and TRBJ2-5; D call uncertain. The ends were cut back, 5 bases at V and 1 base at J, with 11 bases in the middle. This CDR3 is built from 14 residues. CDR1 LNHDA and CDR2 SQIVND come from the germline V gene (reference sequence). CDR3 amino acids: CASSVDNAQETQYF. DNA for the CDR3: TGTGCCAGTAGTGTTGACAATGCCCAAGAGACCCAGTACTTC. The full variable domain, with the rest looked up from reference TRBV19 and TRBJ2-5, is DGGITQSPKYLFRKEGQNVTLSCEQNLNHDAMYWYRQDPGQGLRLIYYSQIVNDFQKGDIAEGYSVSREKKESFPLTVTSAQKNPTAFYLCASSVDNAQETQYFGPGTRLLVL.

The table lists this clone with a few counts. As DNA, the CDR3 is TGCGCCAGCAGCTTGGCCTTAGCTGCAACTAATGAAAAACTGTTTTTT. It yields the protein CASSLALAATNEKLFF. The V call is TRBV5-1, the J call TRBJ1-4; no clear D gene. V lost 0 bases, J lost 0 bases, and 9 bases lay in between. The CDR3 spans 16 residues. Per the germline V gene, CDR1 is SGHRS and CDR2 is YFSETQ.